This T cell receptor beta chain was captured by sequencing in a study of monozygotic twins with inflammatory bowel disease. TCRdb re-called the 5' RACE reads and shows each CDR3 protein once, DNA omitted. The listing contains approximately 390,000 distinct CDR3 sequences. Material for sequencing was blood. The clonotype was recovered from a human donor with ulcerative colitis or Crohn's disease, or a healthy co-twin of an affected twin (not recorded which).

CDR3 sequence reads: CSDRIGGEQYF. This chain uses TRBV20-1 with TRBJ2-7. Germline V gene data show CDR1 as DFQATT and CDR2 as SNEGSKA (reference sequence). This CDR3 region has 11 residues.